This T cell receptor (beta chain) was sequenced in a study of CXCR3-negative and CXCR3-positive naive CD8 T cells (dated by TCRdb to about 2019). Describing the broader study: In total, some 140 million TRB reads were obtained, which works out to roughly 1.5 +/- 0.3 million reads per library. Diversity and physicochemical repertoire analyses were performed on about eleven donors pooled from two independent experiments. Naive subsets from a handful of donors and memory cells from 3 donors were included in the TRBV-TRBJ cluster analysis.

The sample was run on a NextSeq 550. The Human TCR Profiling Kit (MiLaboratory) was used to make UMI-labeled 5' RACE TRB cDNA libraries. The full amount of extracted RNA was used for cDNA synthesis, and the full amount of resulting cDNA was used for PCR amplification. The libraries were made side by side, with each library going through the same number of PCR cycles. The paper's data handling went like this. With a requirement of at least two reads per UMI, MIGEC and MiXCR extracted about 48,000 +/- 9,800 unique UMI-labeled TRB cDNA molecules per library. On average, each library contained about 40,000 +/- 10,000 functional in-frame TRB CDR3 nucleotide clonotypes without stop codons. Diversity metrics, including normalized Shannon-Wiener and Chao1, were computed in VDJtools after downsampling to 5000 UMI-labeled TRB molecules per sample. Clonotype-size-weighted physicochemical properties of the central five CDR3 residues (interaction energy, strength, volume and Kidera factor 4) were computed in VDJtools. With the reads reprocessed by TCRdb, a single entry stands for each CDR3 protein sequence and no DNA is reported. The V and J calls shown here were made by TCRdb, not taken from the authors' results. For this sample, the table gives under 70,000 distinct CDR3 sequences. 20% of the sample goes to the ten largest clones.

Each CD8+ T cell subset was flow-sorted in triplicate, and some 300,000 cells per subset were placed directly into RLT lysis buffer. Using standard density gradient centrifugation, peripheral blood mononuclear cells were isolated from buffy coats. Total RNA was extracted from sorted cells using an RNeasy Mini Kit. The study at large found these results: TRBV-TRBJ usage was similar between naive CXCR3-negative and CXCR3-positive cells from the same donor, while memory cells showed distinct patterns. Freshly isolated PBMCs were used for most assays because CXCR3 expression went down partially after cryopreservation. Surface CD5, linked to self-reactivity in mice, was comparable between naive subsets; TCR interaction strength was therefore also inferred from TRB CDR3 physicochemical properties. Comparably high repertoire diversity was found in both naive subsets, whereas much lower repertoire diversity was found in memory CD8+ T cells.

CDR1 and CDR2 (GTSNPN, SVGIG) derive from the germline V gene (reference sequence). Inclusive of the bounding cysteine and phenylalanine, the CDR3 is 14 residues long. The nucleotide record is missing. Points on this clonotype: The antigen it recognizes is unknown.

Sequenced: memory CD8+ T cells from blood. Reading the label with the study, this specimen's cell subset or site is: conventional CD8+ memory T cells (TMEM), sorted as controls. The origin of this receptor is a human donor in good health. Some clones in this sample may be carry-over from other donors' samples. This chain is built from TRBV30 and TRBJ2-1. The CDR3 region reads CAWSDVVPYNEQFF.